These 9 T cell receptor beta chains came from one sample sequenced in a study of identical twins. One entry per CDR3 protein results from TCRdb running MiXCR on the 5' RACE reads. The sample yields hundreds of thousands of distinct CDR3 sequences, 20% to 25% seen once. These data were also reused for a study on T cells expressing NK-cell markers.

Input material: CD4+ T cells sorted from blood. The receptors here all came from a young woman in good health.

This clonotype was counted many times. V and J are TRBV10-3 and TRBJ2-1; D is perhaps TRBD2 (5 bases). Trimming cost V 4 bases and J 2 bases, with 9 bases left between them. This CDR3 comprises 14 residues. From germline, CDR1 is ENHRY and CDR2 SYGVKD. The CDR3 DNA reads as TGTGCCATCAGTGCTAGCTTCACCTACAATGAGCAGTTCTTC. Residues: CAISASFTYNEQFF.

This clonotype has a handful of counts. The chain combines TRBV10-2 with TRBJ2-2; TRBD1 matches 11 bases. V lost 6 bases to trimming and J lost 4 bases; unmatched junction nucleotides: 7. CDR3 size: 16 residues. Germline V gene data show CDR1 as WSHSY and CDR2 as SAAADI. The CDR3, as DNA: TGCGCCAGCAGGGACCCGGGACAGGGGGGCACCGGGGAGCTGTTTTTT. This translates into CASRDPGQGGTGELFF.

This sequence joins TRBV6-1 and TRBJ2-7; D ambiguous. V was trimmed by 2 bases and J by 3 bases, leaving 5 bases between them. The length of the CDR3 is 12 residues. Germline assignment: CDR1 MNHNS and CDR2 SASEGT. DNA of the CDR3: TGTGCCAGCAGTGAACTTAGCTACGAGCAGTACTTC. It yields the protein CASSELSYEQYF.

CDR3 sequence (DNA): TGCGCCAGCAGCTTCAATCTAGGAACGAACACCGGGGAGCTGTTTTTT. Protein sequence: CASSFNLGTNTGELFF. J is TRBJ2-2 and V is TRBV5-1; no firm D call. Germline values: CDR1 SGHRS, CDR2 YFSETQ. The V and J ends lost 2 bases and 0 bases respectively, with 11 bases between them. The CDR3 is made up of 16 amino acids.

This clonotype appeared a few times. The V and J genes are TRBV7-9 and TRBJ1-5; D is unresolved. The CDR3 sequence is 13 residues long. V was trimmed by 5 bases and J by 4 bases, leaving 9 bases between them. Germline values: CDR1 SEHNR, CDR2 FQNEAQ (reference sequence). The CDR3 nucleotides read TGTGCCAGCAGCACAATAGGGAATCAGCCCCAGCATTTT. Amino acids: CASSTIGNQPQHF.

CDR3 DNA sequence: TGTGCCATCAGTTATTCGGGTGGGACCCAGTACTTC. Amino acid sequence: CAISYSGGTQYF. The chain links TRBV10-3 to TRBJ2-5; D ambiguous. CDR1 is ENHRY and CDR2 is SYGVKD in the germline V gene. The V end lost 5 bases, the J end lost 7 bases, and 11 bases lay between the germline ends. This CDR3 contains 12 residues.

The chain recombines TRBV7-2 with TRBJ2-1; either TRBD1 or TRBD2 may supply D (5 bases each). CDR3 length equals 14 residues. Trimming removed 5 bases at V and 8 bases at J, with 16 bases between. Germline-derived CDR1 and CDR2 are SGHTA and FQGNSA. For the CDR3, the DNA is TGTGCCAGCAGCCTAGGGGTAGCGTACGATGAGCAGTTCTTC. Protein product: CASSLGVAYDEQFF.

Only a few counts were recorded for this clonotype. The chain combines TRBV5-1 with TRBJ2-5; 10 positions match TRBD2. CDR3 length equals 16 residues. Germline V lookup: CDR1 SGHRS, CDR2 YFSETQ. V gave up 3 bases and J gave up 1 base; unmatched junction bases: 6. The CDR3 protein is CASSYGLAASQETQYF. The CDR3, as DNA: TGCGCCAGCAGCTACGGACTAGCGGCCTCCCAAGAGACCCAGTACTTC. Supplemented by reference TRBV5-1 and TRBJ2-5, the full variable domain reads KAGVTQTPRYLIKTRGQQVTLSCSPISGHRSVSWYQQTPGQGLQFLFEYFSETQRNKGNFPGRFSGRQFSNSRSEMNVSTLELGDSALYLCASSYGLAASQETQYFGPGTRLLVL.

This clonotype was observed a handful of times. The V and J genes are TRBV2 and TRBJ1-1; no clear D gene. Looked up from germline, CDR1 is SNHLY and CDR2 is FYNNEI. The germline V and J ends were trimmed by 7 bases and 3 bases, with 12 bases remaining between them. The CDR3 loop spans 13 amino acids. The CDR3 DNA sequence: TGTGCCAGCACGAGGGATTCCGACACTGAAGCTTTCTTT. It translates to CASTRDSDTEAFF. Full variable domain (outside the CDR3, taken from reference TRBV2 and TRBJ1-1): EPEVTQTPSHQVTQMGQEVILRCVPISNHLYFYWYRQILGQKVEFLVSFYNNEISEKSEIFDDQFSVERPDGSNFTLKIRSTKLEDSAMYFCASTRDSDTEAFFGQGTRLTVV.